Below, one T cell receptor beta chain is given with its context. Its antigen is unknown. These data are taken from a study of graft-versus-host responses after intestinal transplantation. As for the study in general: Uniformly, recipients were administered anti-thymocyte globulin induction with subsequent tacrolimus and steroids for roughly three years.

This CDR3 is built from 17 residues. Germline lookup yields CDR1 SGHDT and CDR2 YYEEEE. Losses at the gene ends were 4 bases for V and 5 bases for J; bases not matched to a gene: 10. Repertoires were generated with immunoSEQ multiplex PCR, while TCRdb's copy carries only in-frame clones and drops some. Counted here are around 110,000 clones, approximately 90% occurring once; the ten biggest clones make up about 0.18%. Sequencing used unstimulated CD4+ T cells sorted from spleen or lymph node cells, obtained before intestinal transplant. The chain uses TRBV5-6 and TRBJ2-5; TRBD2 matches 14 bases. The receptor was derived from a human donor who received an intestinal transplant. CDR3 bases: TGTGCCAGCAGCCCATTGCGGGGGACTAGCGGGGGTGAGACCCAGTACTTC. It yields the protein CASSPLRGTSGGETQYF.